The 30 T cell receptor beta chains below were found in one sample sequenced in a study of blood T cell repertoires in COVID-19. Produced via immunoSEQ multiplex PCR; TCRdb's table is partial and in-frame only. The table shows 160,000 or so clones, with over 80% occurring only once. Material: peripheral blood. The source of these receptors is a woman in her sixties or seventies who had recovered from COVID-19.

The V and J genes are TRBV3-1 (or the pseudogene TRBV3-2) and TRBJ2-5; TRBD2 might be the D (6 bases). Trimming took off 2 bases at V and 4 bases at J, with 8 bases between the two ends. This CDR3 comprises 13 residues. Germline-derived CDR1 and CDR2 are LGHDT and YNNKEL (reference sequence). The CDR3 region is CASSQMGLETQYF. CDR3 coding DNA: TGTGCCAGCAGCCAAATGGGACTAGAGACCCAGTACTTC.

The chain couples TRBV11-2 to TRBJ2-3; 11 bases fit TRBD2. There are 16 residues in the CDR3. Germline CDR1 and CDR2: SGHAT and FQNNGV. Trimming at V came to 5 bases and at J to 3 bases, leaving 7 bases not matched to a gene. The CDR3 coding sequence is TGTGCCAGCAGCCGACTAGCGGGGCCGCCAACAGATACGCAGTATTTT. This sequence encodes CASSRLAGPPTDTQYF.

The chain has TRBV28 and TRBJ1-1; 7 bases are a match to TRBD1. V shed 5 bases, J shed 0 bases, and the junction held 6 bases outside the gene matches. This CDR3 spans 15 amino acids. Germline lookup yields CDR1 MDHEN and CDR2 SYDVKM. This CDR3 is CASSPDRALNTEAFF. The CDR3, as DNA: TGTGCCAGCAGTCCAGACAGGGCGCTGAACACTGAAGCTTTCTTT. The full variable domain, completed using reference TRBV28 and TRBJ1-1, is DVKVTQSSRYLVKRTGEKVFLECVQDMDHENMFWYRQDPGLGLRLIYFSYDVKMKEKGDIPEGYSVSREKKERFSLILESASTNQTSMYLCASSPDRALNTEAFFGQGTRLTVV.

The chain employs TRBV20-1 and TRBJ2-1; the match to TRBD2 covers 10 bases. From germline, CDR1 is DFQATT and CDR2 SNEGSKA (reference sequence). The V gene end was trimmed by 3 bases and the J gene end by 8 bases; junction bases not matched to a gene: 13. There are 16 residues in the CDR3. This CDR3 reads CSASALAGVRLDEQFF. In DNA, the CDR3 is TGCAGTGCTAGTGCGCTAGCGGGGGTACGATTAGATGAGCAGTTCTTC.

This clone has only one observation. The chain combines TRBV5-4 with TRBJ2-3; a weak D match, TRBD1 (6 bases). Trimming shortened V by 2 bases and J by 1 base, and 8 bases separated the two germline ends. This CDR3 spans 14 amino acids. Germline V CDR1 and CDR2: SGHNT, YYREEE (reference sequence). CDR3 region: CASSFRQGTDTQYF. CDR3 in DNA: TGTGCCAGCAGCTTCCGACAGGGCACAGATACGCAGTATTTT.

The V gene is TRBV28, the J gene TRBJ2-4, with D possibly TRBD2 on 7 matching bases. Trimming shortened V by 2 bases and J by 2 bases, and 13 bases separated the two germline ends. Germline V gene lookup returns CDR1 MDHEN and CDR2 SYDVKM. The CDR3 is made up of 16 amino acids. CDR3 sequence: CASSLLGRGTKNIQYF. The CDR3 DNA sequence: TGTGCCAGCAGTTTACTAGGGAGGGGGACCAAAAACATTCAGTACTTC.

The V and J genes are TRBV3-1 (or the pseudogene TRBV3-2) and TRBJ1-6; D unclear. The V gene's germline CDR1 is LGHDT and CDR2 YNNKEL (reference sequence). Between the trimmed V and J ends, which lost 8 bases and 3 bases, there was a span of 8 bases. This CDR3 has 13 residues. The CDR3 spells CASATSYNSPLHF. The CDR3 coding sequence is TGTGCCAGCGCCACAAGCTATAATTCACCCCTCCACTTT.

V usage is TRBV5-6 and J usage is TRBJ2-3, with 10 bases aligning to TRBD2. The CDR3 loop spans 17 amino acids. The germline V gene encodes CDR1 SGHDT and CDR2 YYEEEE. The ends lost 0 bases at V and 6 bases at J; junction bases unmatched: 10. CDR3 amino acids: CASSLELAGLGSDTQYF. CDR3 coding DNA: TGTGCCAGCAGCTTGGAACTAGCGGGGTTGGGCTCTGATACGCAGTATTTT.

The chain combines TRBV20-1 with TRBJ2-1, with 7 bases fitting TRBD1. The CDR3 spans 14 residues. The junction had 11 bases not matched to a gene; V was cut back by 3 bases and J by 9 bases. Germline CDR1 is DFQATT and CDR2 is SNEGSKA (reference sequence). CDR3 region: CSASIARGNGEQFF. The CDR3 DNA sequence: TGCAGTGCTAGTATTGCCAGGGGGAATGGTGAGCAGTTCTTC.

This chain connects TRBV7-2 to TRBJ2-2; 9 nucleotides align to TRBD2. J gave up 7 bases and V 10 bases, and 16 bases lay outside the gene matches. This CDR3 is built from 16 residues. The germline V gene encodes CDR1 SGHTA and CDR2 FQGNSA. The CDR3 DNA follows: TGTGCCACCACGATTCCCGGGACTAGCAGGATCGGGGAGCTGTTTTTT. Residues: CATTIPGTSRIGELFF. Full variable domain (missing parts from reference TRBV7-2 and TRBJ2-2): GAGVSQSPSNKVTEKGKDVELRCDPISGHTALYWYRQSLGQGLEFLIYFQGNSAPDKSGLPSDRFSAERTGGSVSTLTIQRTQQEDSAVYLCATTIPGTSRIGELFFGEGSRLTVL.

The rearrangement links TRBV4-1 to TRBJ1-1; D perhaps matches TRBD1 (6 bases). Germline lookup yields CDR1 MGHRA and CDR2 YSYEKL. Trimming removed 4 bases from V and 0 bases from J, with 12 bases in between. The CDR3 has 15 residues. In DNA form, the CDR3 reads TGCGCCAGCAGCCGCAGGGGACCTATGAACACTGAAGCTTTCTTT. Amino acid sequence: CASSRRGPMNTEAFF.

Here the CDR3 reads CASSQTGTDTQYF. The CDR3 nucleotides are TGTGCCAGCAGCCAAACGGGGACAGATACGCAGTATTTT. This chain joins TRBV9 and TRBJ2-3, with a possible D match to TRBD2 (5 bases). V was shortened by 4 bases and J by 3 bases, with 9 bases between the two germline ends. Germline assignment: CDR1 SGDLS and CDR2 YYNGEE. The CDR3 is 13 residues long.

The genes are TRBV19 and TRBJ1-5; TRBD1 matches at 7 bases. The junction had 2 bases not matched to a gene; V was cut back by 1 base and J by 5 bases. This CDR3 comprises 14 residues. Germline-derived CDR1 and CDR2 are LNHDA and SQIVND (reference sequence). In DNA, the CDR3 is TGTGCCAGTAGTATAGGGGACAGTTATCAGCCCCAGCATTTT. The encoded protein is CASSIGDSYQPQHF.

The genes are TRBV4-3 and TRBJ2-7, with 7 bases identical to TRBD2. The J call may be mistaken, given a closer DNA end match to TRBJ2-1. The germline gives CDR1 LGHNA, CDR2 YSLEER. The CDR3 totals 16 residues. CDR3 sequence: CASSQDQRRGSNEQFF. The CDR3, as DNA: TGCGCCAGCAGCCAAGATCAGAGGCGGGGGAGCAATGAGCAGTTCTTC.

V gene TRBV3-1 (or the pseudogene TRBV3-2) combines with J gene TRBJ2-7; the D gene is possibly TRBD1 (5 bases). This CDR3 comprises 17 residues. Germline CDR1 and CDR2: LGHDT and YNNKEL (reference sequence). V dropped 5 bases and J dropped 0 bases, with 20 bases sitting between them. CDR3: CASSGAGPPSFSYEQYF. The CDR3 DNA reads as TGTGCCAGCAGCGGCGCAGGGCCTCCATCATTCTCCTACGAGCAGTACTTC.

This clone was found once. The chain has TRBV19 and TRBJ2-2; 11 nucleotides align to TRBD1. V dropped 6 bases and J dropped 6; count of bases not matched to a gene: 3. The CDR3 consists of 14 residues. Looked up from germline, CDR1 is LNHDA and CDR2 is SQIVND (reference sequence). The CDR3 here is CASRGQGVAGELFF. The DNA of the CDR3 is TGTGCCAGTAGGGGACAGGGGGTAGCCGGGGAGCTGTTTTTT.

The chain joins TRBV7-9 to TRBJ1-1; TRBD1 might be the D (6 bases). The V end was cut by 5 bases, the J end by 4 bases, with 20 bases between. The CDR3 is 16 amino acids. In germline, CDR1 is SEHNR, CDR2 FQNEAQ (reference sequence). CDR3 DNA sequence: TGTGCCAGCAGCGGGACCGGGACACCCGGGGTCACTGAAGCTTTCTTT. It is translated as CASSGTGTPGVTEAFF.

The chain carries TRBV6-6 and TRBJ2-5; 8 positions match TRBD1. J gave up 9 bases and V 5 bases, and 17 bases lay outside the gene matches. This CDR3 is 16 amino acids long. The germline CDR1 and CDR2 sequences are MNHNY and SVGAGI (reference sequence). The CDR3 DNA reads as TGTGCCAGCAGTCGAGGGCCGGGACAGGATATCTTACCCCAGTACTTC. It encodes CASSRGPGQDILPQYF.

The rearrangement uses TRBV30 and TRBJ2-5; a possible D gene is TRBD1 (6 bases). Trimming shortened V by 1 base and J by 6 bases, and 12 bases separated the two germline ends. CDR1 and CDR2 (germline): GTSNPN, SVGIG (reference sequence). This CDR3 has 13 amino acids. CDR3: CAWSGWGPKTQYF. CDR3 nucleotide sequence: TGTGCCTGGAGTGGCTGGGGGCCGAAGACCCAGTACTTC.

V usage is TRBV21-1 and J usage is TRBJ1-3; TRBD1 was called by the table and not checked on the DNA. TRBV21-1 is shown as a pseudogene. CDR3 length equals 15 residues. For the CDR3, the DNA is TGTGCCAGCCCTCAGGGTCCGAGCTCTGGAAACACCATATATTTT. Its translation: CASPQGPSSGNTIYF.

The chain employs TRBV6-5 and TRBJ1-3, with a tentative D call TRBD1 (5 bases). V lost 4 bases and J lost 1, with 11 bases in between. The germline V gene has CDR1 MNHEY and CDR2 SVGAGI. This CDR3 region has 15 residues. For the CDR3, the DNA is TGTGCCAGCAGTTCTCAGGGAAGGTCTGGAAACACCATATATTTT. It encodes CASSSQGRSGNTIYF.

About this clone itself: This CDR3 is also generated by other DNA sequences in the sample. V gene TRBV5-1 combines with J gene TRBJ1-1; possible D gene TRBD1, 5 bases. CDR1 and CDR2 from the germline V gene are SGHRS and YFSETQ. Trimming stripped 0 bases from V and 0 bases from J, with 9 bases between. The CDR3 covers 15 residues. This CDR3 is CASSLVGGMNTEAFF. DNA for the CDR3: TGCGCCAGCAGCTTGGTTGGGGGGATGAACACTGAAGCTTTCTTT.

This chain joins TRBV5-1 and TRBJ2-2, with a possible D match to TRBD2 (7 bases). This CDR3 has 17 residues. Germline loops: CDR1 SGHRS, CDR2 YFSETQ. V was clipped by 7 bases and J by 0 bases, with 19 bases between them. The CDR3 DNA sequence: TGCGCCAGCCAAGTGATGGCGGGGGCCGCGAACACCGGGGAGCTGTTTTTT. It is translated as CASQVMAGAANTGELFF.

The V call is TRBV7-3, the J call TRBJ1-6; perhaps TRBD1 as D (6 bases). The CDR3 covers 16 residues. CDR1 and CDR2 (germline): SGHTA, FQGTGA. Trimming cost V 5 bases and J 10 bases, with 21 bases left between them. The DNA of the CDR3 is TGTGCCAGCAGCCCGGGATCCAGGGGCGAGGGGTCACCCCTCCACTTT. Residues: CASSPGSRGEGSPLHF. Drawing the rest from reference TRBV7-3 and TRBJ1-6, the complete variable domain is GAGVSQTPSNKVTEKGKYVELRCDPISGHTALYWYRQSLGQGPEFLIYFQGTGAADDSGLPNDRFFAVRPEGSVSTLKIQRTERGDSAVYLCASSPGSRGEGSPLHFGNGTRLTVT.

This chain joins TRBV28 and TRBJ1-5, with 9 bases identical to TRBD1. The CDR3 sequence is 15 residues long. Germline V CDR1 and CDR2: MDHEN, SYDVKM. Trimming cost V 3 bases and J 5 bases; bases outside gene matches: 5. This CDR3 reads CASSFQTGGDQPQHF. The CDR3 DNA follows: TGTGCCAGCAGTTTTCAGACAGGGGGGGATCAGCCCCAGCATTTT.

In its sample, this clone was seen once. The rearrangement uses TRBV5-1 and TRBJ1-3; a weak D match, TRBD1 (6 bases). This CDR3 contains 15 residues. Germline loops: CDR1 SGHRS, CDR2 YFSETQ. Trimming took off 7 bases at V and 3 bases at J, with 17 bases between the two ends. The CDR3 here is CASRPSGGGGNTIYF. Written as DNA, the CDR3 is TGCGCCAGCCGGCCCTCGGGGGGCGGTGGAAACACCATATATTTT.

CDR3 coding DNA: TGTGCCAGCAGCCAAGAAAGGGGGCACGGGGAGCTGTTTTTT. Its translation: CASSQERGHGELFF. This rearrangement joins TRBV4-2 to TRBJ2-2; 7 positions match TRBD1. Per the germline V gene, CDR1 is LGHNA and CDR2 is YNFKEQ. The CDR3 extends over 14 amino acids. J was trimmed by 7 bases and V by 0 bases; bases with no gene match: 2.

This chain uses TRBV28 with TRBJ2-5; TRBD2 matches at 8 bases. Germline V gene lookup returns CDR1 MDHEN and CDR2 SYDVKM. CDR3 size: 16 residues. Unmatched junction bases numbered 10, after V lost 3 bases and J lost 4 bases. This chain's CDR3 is CASSFLLRGARETQYF. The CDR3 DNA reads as TGTGCCAGCAGTTTCCTTTTGCGGGGGGCTAGAGAGACCCAGTACTTC.

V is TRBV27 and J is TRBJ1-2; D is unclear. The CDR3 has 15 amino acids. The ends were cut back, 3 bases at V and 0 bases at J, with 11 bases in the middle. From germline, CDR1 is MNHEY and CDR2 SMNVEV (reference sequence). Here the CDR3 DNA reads TGTGCCAGCAGTTTTGGCCGGGGAGCTAACTATGGCTACACCTTC. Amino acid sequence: CASSFGRGANYGYTF.

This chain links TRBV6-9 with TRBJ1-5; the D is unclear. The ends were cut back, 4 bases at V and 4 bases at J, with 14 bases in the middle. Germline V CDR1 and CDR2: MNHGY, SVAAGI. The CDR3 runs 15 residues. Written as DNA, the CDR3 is TGTGCCAGCAGTTGTCTCTGGACGGGGAATCAGCCCCAGCATTTT. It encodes CASSCLWTGNQPQHF.